The 2 T cell receptor beta chains reported below all come from one sample, sequenced in a study of OX40 agonist ivuxolimab in advanced cancers. The repertoire was sequenced with immunoSEQ multiplex PCR; TCRdb's copy has only in-frame clones and lacks some. The sample includes about 76,000 clones, approximately 85% seen only once; the top ten take 5% to 6.5%. The sample in question was CD4+ or CD8+ T cells sorted from blood, obtained in a trial of the OX40 agonist ivuxolimab. These receptors originate from an adult with an advanced solid tumor such as melanoma, head and neck, liver or kidney cancer.

V is TRBV5-1 and J is TRBJ2-5; TRBD1 matches 8 bases. This CDR3 region has 17 residues. CDR1 is SGHRS and CDR2 is YFSETQ in the germline V gene. The V and J ends lost 0 bases and 1 base, in that order; junction bases with no gene match: 8. The CDR3 coding sequence is TGCGCCAGCAGCTTGGCCGGGAATACAGGGGGCCAAGAGACCCAGTACTTC. This encodes CASSLAGNTGGQETQYF.

This rearrangement joins TRBV5-1 to TRBJ2-7; TRBD2 matches 7 bases. V trimming: 4 bases; J trimming: 2 bases; junction bases outside the gene matches: 9. Germline V gene lookup returns CDR1 SGHRS and CDR2 YFSETQ. This CDR3 is 15 amino acids long. The chain's CDR3 is CASSPGEGKTYEQYF. The CDR3 bases are TGCGCCAGCAGCCCCGGGGAGGGAAAGACCTACGAGCAGTACTTC. The full variable domain, in which reference TRBV5-1 and TRBJ2-7 provide the parts outside the CDR3, is KAGVTQTPRYLIKTRGQQVTLSCSPISGHRSVSWYQQTPGQGLQFLFEYFSETQRNKGNFPGRFSGRQFSNSRSEMNVSTLELGDSALYLCASSPGEGKTYEQYFGPGTRLTVT.